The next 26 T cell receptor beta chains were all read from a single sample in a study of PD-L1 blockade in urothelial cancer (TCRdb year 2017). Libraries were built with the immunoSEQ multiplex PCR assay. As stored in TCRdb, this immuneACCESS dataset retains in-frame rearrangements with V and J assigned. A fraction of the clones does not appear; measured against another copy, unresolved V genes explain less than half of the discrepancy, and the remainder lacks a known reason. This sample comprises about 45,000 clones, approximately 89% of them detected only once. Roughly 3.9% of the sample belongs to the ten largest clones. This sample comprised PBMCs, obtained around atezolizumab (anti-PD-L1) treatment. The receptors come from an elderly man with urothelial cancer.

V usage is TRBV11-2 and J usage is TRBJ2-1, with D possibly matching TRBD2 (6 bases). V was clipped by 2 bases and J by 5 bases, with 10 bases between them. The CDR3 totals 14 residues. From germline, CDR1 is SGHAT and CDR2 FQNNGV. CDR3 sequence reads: CASSLSGSHNEQFF. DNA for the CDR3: TGTGCCAGCAGCTTATCCGGGAGCCACAATGAGCAGTTCTTC.

The CDR3 region is CASSVGIWGQGDPGELFF. The CDR3 DNA is TGTGCCAGCAGCGTAGGAATATGGGGACAGGGGGATCCCGGGGAGCTGTTTTTT. This sequence joins TRBV9 and TRBJ2-2; 11 nucleotides agree with TRBD1. The V segment lost 0 bases and the J segment 6 bases; nucleotides outside the gene matches: 10. Germline CDR1 and CDR2: SGDLS and YYNGEE. The CDR3 totals 18 residues.

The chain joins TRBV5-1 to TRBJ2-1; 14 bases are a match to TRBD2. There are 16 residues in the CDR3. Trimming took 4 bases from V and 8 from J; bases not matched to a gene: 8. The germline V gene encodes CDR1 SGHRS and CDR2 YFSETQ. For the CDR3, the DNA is TGCGCCAGCAGCCCGGAGGGGACTAGCGGGAGAGATGAGCAGTTCTTC. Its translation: CASSPEGTSGRDEQFF.

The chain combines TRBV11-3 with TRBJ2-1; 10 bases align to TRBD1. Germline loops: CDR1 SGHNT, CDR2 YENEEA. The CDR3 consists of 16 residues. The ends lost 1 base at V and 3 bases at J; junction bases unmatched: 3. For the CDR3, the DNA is TGTGCCAGCAGCTTAGGACAGGGGGCAGTCTACAATGAGCAGTTCTTC. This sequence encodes CASSLGQGAVYNEQFF. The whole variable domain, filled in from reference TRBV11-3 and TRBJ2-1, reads EAGVVQSPRYKIIEKKQPVAFWCNPISGHNTLYWYLQNLGQGPELLIRYENEEAVDDSQLPKDRFSAERLKGVDSTLKIQPAELGDSAVYLCASSLGQGAVYNEQFFGPGTRLTVL.

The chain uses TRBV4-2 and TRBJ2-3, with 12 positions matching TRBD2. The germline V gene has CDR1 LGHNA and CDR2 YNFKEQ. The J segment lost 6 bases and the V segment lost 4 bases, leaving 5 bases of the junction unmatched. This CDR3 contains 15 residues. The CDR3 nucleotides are TGTGCCAGCAGCCCAGGGACTAGCGGGCCGGATACGCAGTATTTT. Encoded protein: CASSPGTSGPDTQYF.

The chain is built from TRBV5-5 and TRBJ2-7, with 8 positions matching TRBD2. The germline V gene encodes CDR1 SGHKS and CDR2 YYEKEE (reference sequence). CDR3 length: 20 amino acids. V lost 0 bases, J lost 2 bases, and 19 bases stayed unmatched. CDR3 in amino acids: CASSLGVPKAGEGPPYEQYF. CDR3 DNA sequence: TGTGCCAGCAGCTTGGGGGTCCCAAAAGCGGGGGAGGGCCCCCCCTACGAGCAGTACTTC.

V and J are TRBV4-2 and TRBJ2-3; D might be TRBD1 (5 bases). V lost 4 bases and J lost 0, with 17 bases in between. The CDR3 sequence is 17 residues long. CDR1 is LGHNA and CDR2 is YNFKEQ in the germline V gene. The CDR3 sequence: CASSRRIRDFSTDTQYF. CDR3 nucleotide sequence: TGTGCCAGCAGCCGGAGAATCAGGGATTTTAGCACAGATACGCAGTATTTT.

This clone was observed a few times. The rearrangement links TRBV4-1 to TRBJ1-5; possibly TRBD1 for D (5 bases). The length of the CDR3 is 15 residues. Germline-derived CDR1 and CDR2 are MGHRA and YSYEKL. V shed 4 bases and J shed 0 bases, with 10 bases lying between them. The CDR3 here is CASSRGPLSNQPQHF. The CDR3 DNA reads TGCGCCAGCAGCCGGGGCCCCCTTAGCAATCAGCCCCAGCATTTT.

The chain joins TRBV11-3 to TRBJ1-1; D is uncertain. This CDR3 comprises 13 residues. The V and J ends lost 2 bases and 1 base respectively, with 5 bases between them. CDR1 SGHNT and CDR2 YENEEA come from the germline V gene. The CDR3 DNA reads TGTGCCAGCAGCTTATCCCAGAACACTGAAGCTTTCTTT. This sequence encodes CASSLSQNTEAFF. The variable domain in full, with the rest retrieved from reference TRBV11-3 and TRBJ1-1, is EAGVVQSPRYKIIEKKQPVAFWCNPISGHNTLYWYLQNLGQGPELLIRYENEEAVDDSQLPKDRFSAERLKGVDSTLKIQPAELGDSAVYLCASSLSQNTEAFFGQGTRLTVV.

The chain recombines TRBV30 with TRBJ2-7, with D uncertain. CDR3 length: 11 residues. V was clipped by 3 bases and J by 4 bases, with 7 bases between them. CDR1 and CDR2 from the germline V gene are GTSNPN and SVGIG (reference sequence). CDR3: CAWSYSYEQYF. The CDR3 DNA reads TGTGCCTGGAGCTACAGTTACGAGCAGTACTTC.

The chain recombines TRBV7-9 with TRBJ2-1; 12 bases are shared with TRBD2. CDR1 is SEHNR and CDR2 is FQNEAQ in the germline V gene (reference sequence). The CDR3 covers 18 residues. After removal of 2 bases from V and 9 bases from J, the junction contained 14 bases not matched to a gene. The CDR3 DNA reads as TGTGCCAGCAGCTTACCTCCCAGACTAGCGGGAGTTAAGGGTGAGCAGTTCTTC. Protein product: CASSLPPRLAGVKGEQFF. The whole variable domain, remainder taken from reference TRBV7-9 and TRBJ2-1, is DTGVSQNPRHKITKRGQNVTFRCDPISEHNRLYWYRQTLGQGPEFLTYFQNEAQLEKSRLLSDRFSAERPKGSFSTLEIQRTEQGDSAMYLCASSLPPRLAGVKGEQFFGPGTRLTVL.

CDR3 amino acids: CASSLQGEANEQYF. Written as DNA, the CDR3 is TGTGCCAGCAGCTTGCAGGGGGAGGCCAACGAGCAGTACTTC. V is TRBV5-4 and J is TRBJ2-7; TRBD1 is a possible D gene (7 bases). The ends were cut back, 1 base at V and 5 bases at J, with 13 bases in the middle. This CDR3 contains 14 residues. Germline V gives CDR1 SGHNT, CDR2 YYREEE (reference sequence).

CDR3 nucleotide sequence: TGTGCCAGCAGCCAAAACCGGTTAGATACGCAGTATTTT. As protein: CASSQNRLDTQYF. This rearrangement joins TRBV14 to TRBJ2-3; the D is unclear. V was cut by 2 bases and J by 5 bases, with 8 bases left in between. From germline, CDR1 is SGHDN and CDR2 FVKESK. This CDR3 region has 13 residues. Combining the CDR3 with reference TRBV14 and TRBJ2-3 gives the whole variable domain EAGVTQFPSHSVIEKGQTVTLRCDPISGHDNLYWYRRVMGKEIKFLLHFVKESKQDESGMPNNRFLAERTGGTYSTLKVQPAELEDSGVYFCASSQNRLDTQYFGPGTRLTVL.

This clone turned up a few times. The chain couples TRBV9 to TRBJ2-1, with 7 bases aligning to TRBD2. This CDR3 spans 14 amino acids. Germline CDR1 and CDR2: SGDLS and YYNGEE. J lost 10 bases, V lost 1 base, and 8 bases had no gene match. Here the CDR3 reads CASSVRDYSSEQFF. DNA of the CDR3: TGTGCCAGCAGCGTACGGGACTATAGTTCCGAGCAGTTCTTC.

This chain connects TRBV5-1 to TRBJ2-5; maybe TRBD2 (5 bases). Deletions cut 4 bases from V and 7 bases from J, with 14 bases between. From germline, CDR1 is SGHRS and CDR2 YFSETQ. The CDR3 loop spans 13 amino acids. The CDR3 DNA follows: TGCGCCAGCAGCACGGACTCGTCTGGGACCCAGTACTTC. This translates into CASSTDSSGTQYF.

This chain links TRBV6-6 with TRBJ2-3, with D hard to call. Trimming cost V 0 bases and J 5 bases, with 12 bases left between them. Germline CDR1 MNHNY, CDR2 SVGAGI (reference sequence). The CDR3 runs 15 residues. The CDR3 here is CASSYSNGWKDTQYF. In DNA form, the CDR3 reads TGTGCCAGCAGTTACTCGAACGGGTGGAAAGATACGCAGTATTTT.

CDR3 region: CAISESSLADPIGPGANVLTF. In DNA form, the CDR3 reads TGTGCCATCAGTGAGTCGAGTCTAGCGGACCCCATAGGCCCTGGGGCCAACGTCCTGACTTTC. The chain couples TRBV10-3 to TRBJ2-6, with 7 positions matching TRBD2. The ends lost 0 bases at V and 2 bases at J; junction bases unmatched: 16. This CDR3 comprises 21 residues. CDR1 and CDR2 (germline): ENHRY, SYGVKD.

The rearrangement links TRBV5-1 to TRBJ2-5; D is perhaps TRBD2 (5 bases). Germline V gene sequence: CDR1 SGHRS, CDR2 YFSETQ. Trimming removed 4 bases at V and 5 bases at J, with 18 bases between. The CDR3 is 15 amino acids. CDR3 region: CASSRAAAQGETQYF. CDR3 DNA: TGCGCCAGCAGCCGAGCGGCAGCCCAAGGGGAGACCCAGTACTTC.

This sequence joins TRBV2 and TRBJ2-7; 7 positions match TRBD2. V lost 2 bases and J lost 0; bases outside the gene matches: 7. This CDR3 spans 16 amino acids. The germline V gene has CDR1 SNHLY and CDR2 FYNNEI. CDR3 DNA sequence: TGTGCCAGCAGTGAACGGCTCGGGAGGTCCTCCTACGAGCAGTACTTC. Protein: CASSERLGRSSYEQYF.

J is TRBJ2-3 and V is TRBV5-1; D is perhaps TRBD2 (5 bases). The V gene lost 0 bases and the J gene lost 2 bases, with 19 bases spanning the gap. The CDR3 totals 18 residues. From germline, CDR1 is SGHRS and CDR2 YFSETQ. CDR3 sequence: CASSLAPRGSAITDTQYF. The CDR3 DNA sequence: TGCGCCAGCAGCTTGGCCCCTAGAGGTAGCGCTATCACAGATACGCAGTATTTT. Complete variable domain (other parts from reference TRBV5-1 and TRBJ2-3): KAGVTQTPRYLIKTRGQQVTLSCSPISGHRSVSWYQQTPGQGLQFLFEYFSETQRNKGNFPGRFSGRQFSNSRSEMNVSTLELGDSALYLCASSLAPRGSAITDTQYFGPGTRLTVL.

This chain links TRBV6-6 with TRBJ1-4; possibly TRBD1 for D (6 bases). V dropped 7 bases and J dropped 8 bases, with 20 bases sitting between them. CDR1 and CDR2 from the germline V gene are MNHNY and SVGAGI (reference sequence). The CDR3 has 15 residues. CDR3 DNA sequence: TGTGCCAGCACCGGGACCGGGGGGGCGAAGGAAAAACTGTTTTTT. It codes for CASTGTGGAKEKLFF.

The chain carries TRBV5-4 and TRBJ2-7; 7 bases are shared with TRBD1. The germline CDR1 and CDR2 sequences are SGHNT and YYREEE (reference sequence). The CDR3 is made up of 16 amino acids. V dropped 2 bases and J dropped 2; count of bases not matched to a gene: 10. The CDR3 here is CASSLLQGPAPYEQYF. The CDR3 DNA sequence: TGTGCCAGCAGCTTACTACAGGGGCCTGCCCCCTACGAGCAGTACTTC.

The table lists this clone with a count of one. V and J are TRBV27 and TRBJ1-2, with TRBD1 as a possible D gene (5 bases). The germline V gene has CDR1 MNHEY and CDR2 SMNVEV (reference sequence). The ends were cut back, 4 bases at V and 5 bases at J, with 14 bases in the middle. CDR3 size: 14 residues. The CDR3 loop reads CASSSAGVGYGYTF. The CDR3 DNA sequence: TGTGCCAGCAGTTCCGCGGGGGTGGGGTATGGCTACACCTTC.

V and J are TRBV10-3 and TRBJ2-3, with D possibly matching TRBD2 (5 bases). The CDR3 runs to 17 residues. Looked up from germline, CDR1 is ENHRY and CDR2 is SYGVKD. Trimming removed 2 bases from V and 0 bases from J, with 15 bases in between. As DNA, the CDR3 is TGTGCCATCAGTGAGCCGACCGGGATCTTTAGCACAGATACGCAGTATTTT. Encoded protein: CAISEPTGIFSTDTQYF.

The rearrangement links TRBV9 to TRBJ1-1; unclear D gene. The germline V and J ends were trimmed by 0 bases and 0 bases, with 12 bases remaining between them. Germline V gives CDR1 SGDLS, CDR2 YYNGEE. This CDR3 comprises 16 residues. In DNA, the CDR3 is TGTGCCAGCAGCGTAGGACCCGACACCATGAACACTGAAGCTTTCTTT. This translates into CASSVGPDTMNTEAFF.

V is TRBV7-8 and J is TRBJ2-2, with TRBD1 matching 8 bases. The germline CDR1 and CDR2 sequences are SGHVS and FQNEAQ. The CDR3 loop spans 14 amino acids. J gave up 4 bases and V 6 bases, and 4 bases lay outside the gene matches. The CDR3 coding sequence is TGTGCCAGCAGGCAGGGGGCGGGCACCGGGGAGCTGTTTTTT. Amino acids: CASRQGAGTGELFF. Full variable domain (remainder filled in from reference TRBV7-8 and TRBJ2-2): GAGVSQSPRYKVAKRGQDVALRCDPISGHVSLFWYQQALGQGPEFLTYFQNEAQLDKSGLPSDRFFAERPEGSVSTLKIQRTQQEDSAVYLCASRQGAGTGELFFGEGSRLTVL.